This TCR beta chain was recorded in a study of cytomegalovirus exposure and HLA in healthy donors. Study-wide results and limits: A few of the chains that were CMV-associated were confirmed in vitro to be specific for CMV antigens.

Comments on this clone: Its antigen remains unknown.

This CDR3 is 14 amino acids long. Germline V gene sequence: CDR1 SGHAT, CDR2 FQNNGV. Trimming pared 1 base from V and 3 bases from J, leaving 8 bases between. PCR was performed using 60 Vbeta and 13 Jbeta primers. The method was immunoSEQ multiplex PCR; TCRdb's version includes in-frame clones alone and lacks a portion of them. The data hold 250,000 to 350,000 clones, with roughly 90% observed a single time. The rearrangement uses TRBV11-2 and TRBJ2-3; no firm D call. Sequenced: PBMCs. The sequence was obtained from a man in his forties or fifties in good health and CMV-seropositive. CDR3 in DNA: TGTGCCAGCAGCTTAGGTAGATCGACAGATACGCAGTATTTT. Protein product: CASSLGRSTDTQYF.